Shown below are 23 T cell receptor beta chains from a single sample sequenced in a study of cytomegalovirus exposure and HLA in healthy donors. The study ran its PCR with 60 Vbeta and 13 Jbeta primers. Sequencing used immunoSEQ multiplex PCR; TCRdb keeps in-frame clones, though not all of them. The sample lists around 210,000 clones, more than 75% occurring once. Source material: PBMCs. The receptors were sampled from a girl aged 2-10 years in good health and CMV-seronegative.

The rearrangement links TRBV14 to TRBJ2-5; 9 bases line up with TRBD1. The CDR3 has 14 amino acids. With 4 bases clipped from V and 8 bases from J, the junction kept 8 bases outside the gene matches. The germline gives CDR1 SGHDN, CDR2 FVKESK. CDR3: CASSPLGTGLTQYF. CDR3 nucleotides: TGTGCCAGCAGCCCCTTGGGGACAGGGCTCACCCAGTACTTC.

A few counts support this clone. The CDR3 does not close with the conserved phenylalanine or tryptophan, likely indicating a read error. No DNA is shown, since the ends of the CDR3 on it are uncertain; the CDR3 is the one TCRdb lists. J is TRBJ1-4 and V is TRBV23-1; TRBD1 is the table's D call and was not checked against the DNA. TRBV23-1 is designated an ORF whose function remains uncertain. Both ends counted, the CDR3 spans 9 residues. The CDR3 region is CARLLLWGL.

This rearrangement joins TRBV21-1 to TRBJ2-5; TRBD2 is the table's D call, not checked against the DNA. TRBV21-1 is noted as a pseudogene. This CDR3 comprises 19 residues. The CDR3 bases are TGTGCCAGCAGCAAAGAACTTGGCACGCCGACTTCTTATAGGGAGACCCAGTACTTC. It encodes CASSKELGTPTSYRETQYF.

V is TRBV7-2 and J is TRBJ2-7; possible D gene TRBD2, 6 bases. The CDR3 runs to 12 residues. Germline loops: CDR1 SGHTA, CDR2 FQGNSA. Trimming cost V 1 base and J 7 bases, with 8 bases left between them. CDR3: CASSLGGREQYF. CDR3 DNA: TGTGCCAGCAGCTTAGGGGGGAGGGAGCAGTACTTC.

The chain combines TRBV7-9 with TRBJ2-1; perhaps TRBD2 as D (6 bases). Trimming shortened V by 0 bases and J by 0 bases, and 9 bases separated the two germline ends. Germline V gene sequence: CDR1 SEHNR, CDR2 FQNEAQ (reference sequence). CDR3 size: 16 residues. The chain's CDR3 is CASSLAAGSSYNEQFF. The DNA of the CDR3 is TGTGCCAGCAGCTTAGCGGCGGGGAGCTCCTACAATGAGCAGTTCTTC.

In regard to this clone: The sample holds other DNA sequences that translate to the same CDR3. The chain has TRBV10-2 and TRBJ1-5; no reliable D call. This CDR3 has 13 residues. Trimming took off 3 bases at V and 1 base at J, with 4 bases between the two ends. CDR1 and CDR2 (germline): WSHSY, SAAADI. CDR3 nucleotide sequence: TGCGCCAGCAGTGAAGCGAGCAATCAGCCCCAGCATTTT. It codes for CASSEASNQPQHF.

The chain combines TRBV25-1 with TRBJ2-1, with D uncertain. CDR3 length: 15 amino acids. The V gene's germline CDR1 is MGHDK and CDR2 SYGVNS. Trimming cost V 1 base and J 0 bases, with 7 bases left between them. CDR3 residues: CASSELVSSYNEQFF. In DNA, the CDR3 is TGTGCCAGCAGTGAATTAGTGAGCTCCTACAATGAGCAGTTCTTC.

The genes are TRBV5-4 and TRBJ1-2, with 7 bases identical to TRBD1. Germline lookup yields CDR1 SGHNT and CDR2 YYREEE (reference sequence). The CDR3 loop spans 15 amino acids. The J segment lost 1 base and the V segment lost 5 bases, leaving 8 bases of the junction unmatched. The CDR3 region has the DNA TGTGCCAGCAGTTACCGGGACAGCGATAACTATGGCTACACCTTC. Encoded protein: CASSYRDSDNYGYTF.

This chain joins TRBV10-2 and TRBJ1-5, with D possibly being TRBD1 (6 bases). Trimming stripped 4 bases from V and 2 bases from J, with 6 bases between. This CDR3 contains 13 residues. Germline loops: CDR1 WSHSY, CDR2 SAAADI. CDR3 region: CASSGQGNQPQHF. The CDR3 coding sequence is TGCGCCAGCAGTGGACAGGGCAATCAGCCCCAGCATTTT.

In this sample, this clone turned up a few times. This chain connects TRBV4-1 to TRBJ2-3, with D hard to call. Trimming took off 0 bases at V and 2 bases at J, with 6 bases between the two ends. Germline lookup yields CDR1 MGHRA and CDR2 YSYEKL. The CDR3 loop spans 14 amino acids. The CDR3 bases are TGCGCCAGCAGCCAAGAAACACCCACAGATACGCAGTATTTT. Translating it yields CASSQETPTDTQYF.

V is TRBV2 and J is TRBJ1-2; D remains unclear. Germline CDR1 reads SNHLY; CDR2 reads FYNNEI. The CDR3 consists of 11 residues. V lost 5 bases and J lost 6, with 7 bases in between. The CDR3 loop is CASSPLDGYTF. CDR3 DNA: TGTGCCAGCAGTCCCCTCGATGGCTACACCTTC.

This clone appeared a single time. The CDR3 spells CATSGTSGHNNEQFF. CDR3 nucleotide sequence: TGTGCCACCTCCGGGACTAGCGGACACAACAATGAGCAGTTCTTC. The chain joins TRBV7-9 to TRBJ2-1, with 11 positions matching TRBD2. Losses at the gene ends were 10 bases for V and 5 bases for J; bases not matched to a gene: 10. Per germline, CDR1 SEHNR and CDR2 FQNEAQ (reference sequence). This CDR3 contains 15 residues.

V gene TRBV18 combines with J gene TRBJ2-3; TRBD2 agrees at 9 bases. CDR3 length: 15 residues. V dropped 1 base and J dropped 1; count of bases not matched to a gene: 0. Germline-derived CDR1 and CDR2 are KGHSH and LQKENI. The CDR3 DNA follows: TGTGCCAGCTCACCACAGCGGGAGGGCACAGATACGCAGTATTTT. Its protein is CASSPQREGTDTQYF.

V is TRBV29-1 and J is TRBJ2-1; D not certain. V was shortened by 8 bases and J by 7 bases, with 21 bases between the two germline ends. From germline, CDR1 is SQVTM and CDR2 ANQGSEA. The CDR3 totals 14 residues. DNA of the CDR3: TGCAGCACGCGGAGAGGAATAGGTGTGAATGAGCAGTTCTTC. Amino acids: CSTRRGIGVNEQFF.

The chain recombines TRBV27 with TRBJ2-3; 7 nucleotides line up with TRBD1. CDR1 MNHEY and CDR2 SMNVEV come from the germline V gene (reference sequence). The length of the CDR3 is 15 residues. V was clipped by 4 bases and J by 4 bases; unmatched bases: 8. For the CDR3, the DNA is TGTGCCAGCAGTTCCTACACAGGGGTGGCAGATACGCAGTATTTT. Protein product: CASSSYTGVADTQYF.

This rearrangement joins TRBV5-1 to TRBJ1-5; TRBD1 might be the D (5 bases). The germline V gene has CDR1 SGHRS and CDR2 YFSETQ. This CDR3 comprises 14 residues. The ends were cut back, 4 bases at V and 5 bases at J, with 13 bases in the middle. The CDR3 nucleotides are TGCGCCAGCAGCCCTACGGGGGGTTATCAGCCCCAGCATTTT. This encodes CASSPTGGYQPQHF.

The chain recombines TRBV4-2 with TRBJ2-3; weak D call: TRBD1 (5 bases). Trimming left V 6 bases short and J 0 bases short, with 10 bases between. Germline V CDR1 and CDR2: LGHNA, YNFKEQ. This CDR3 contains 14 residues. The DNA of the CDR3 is TGTGCCAGCAGTGGACACACTAGCACAGATACGCAGTATTTT. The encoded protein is CASSGHTSTDTQYF.

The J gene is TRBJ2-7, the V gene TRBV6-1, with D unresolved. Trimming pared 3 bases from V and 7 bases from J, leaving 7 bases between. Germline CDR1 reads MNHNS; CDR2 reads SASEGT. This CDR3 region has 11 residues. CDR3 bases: TGTGCCAGCAGTGATTTCCGGGAGCAGTACTTC. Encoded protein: CASSDFREQYF.

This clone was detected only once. CDR3 sequence: CASSVEGVGMSISPLHF. CDR3 coding DNA: TGCGCCAGCAGCGTCGAAGGGGTAGGGATGAGTATTTCACCCCTCCACTTT. This chain uses TRBV5-1 with TRBJ1-6; D is possibly TRBD1 (5 bases). Trimming pared 4 bases from V and 9 bases from J, leaving 23 bases between. Germline V CDR1 and CDR2: SGHRS, YFSETQ. The CDR3 consists of 17 residues.

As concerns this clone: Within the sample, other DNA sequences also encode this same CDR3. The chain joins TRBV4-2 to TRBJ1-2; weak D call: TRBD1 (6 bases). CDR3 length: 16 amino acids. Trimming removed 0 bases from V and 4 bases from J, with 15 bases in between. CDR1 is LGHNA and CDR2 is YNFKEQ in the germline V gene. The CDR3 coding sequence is TGTGCCAGCAGCCAAGATTTATTCGGACAGTCCTATGGCTACACCTTC. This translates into CASSQDLFGQSYGYTF.

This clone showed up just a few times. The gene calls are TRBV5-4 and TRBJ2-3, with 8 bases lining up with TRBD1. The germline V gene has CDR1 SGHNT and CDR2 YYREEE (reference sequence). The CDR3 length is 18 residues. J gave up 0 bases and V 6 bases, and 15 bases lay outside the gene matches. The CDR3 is CASTLDGRTGTSTDTQYF. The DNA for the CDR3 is TGTGCCAGCACCCTAGACGGGCGGACAGGGACAAGCACAGATACGCAGTATTTT.

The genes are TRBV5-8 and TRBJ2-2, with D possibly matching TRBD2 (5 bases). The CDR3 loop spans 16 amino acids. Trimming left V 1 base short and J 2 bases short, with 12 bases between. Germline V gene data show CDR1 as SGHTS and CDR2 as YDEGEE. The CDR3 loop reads CASSLLFRTNTGELFF. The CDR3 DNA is TGTGCCAGCAGCTTGCTTTTCAGGACTAACACCGGGGAGCTGTTTTTT. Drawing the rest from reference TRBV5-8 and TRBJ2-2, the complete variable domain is EAGVTQSPTHLIKTRGQQATLRCSPISGHTSVYWYQQALGLGLQFLLWYDEGEERNRGNFPPRFSGRQFPNYSSELNVNALELEDSALYLCASSLLFRTNTGELFFGEGSRLTVL.

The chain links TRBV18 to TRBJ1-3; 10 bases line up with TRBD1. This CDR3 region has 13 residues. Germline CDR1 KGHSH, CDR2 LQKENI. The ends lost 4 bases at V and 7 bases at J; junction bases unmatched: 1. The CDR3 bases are TGTGCCAGCTCACAGGGACAGGGGAACACCATATATTTT. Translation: CASSQGQGNTIYF.